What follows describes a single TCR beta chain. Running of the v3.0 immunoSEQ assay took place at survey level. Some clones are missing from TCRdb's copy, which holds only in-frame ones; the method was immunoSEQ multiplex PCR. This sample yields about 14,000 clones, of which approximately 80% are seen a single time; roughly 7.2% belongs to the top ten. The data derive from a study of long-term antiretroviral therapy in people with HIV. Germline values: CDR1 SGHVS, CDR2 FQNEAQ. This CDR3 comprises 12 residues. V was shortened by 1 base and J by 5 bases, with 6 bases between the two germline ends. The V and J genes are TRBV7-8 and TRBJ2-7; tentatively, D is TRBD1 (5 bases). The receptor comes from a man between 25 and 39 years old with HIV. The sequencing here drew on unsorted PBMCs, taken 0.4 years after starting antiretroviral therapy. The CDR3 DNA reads TGTGCCAGCAGCTTAGGGGGCGACGAGCAGTACTTC. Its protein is CASSLGGDEQYF.